The subject of this entry is one T cell receptor (beta chain). This clone was detected a few times. What antigen it recognizes has not been identified. Within one base of it there is no much larger clone, and no base qualities were kept. Library preparation was by the immunoSEQ multiplex PCR assay. A mixture of 60 forward primers for TCR Vbeta segments and 13 reverse primers for TCR Jbeta segments was used in the multiplex PCR. Amplification of the CDR3 region of rearranged TCR beta genes was performed with a multiplex PCR assay on genomic DNA. Amplified TCR beta libraries were sequenced as 87-base-pair reads on the Illumina HiSeq System. Per the original workflow: A later analysis tallied 75 million to 95 million unique TCR beta chains across the approximately 670 repertoires, and about 10 million of those chains were shared by two or more donors. Raw reads were error-corrected and collapsed into unique sequences with a nearest-neighbor algorithm that merged closely related sequences to remove PCR and sequencing errors. To assign V, D and J gene segments, CDR3 sequences were aligned to IMGT reference sequences. Each retained sequence needed at least a six-nucleotide match to both a V gene segment and a J gene segment. Rearrangements were classified as productive when the CDR3 lacked stop codons and remained in frame with V and J, and all other rearrangements were classified as non-productive. CDR3 was defined by IMGT convention, running from the second conserved V-encoded cysteine to the conserved J-encoded phenylalanine. Sequences without an unambiguous match to a single V gene segment were excluded from the earlier analysis of about 640 of the donors. An earlier analysis of approximately 590 of the donors classified V segments as functional when productive rearrangements were above 56.7% and as segregating when the standard deviation between donors was above 5%. A statistical classification framework was built for diagnosing cytomegalovirus status from the catalog of TCR beta chain sequences. A later analysis assigned V and J genes by comparing TCR nucleotide sequences with IMGT/GENE-DB human TR gene sequences. A later analysis assigned CDR3 sequences and most-parsimonious VDJ recombination scenarios with the TCRdist pipeline. In a later analysis, each TCR beta chain was defined by its CDR3 amino acid sequence together with its V-gene family, and reads lacking a unique V-gene family were excluded. A later analysis removed 600 or so highly shared, low-generation-probability nucleotide sequences to deal with suspected cross-contamination and a sequencing artifact. In a later analysis, a clonal expansion index was calculated for each public chain from normalized within-repertoire ranks of inferred template counts. A later analysis computed generation probabilities with a VDJ recombination model fitted to out-of-frame rearrangements, and checked the results against IGoR. A later analysis scored TCR-TCR, TCR-HLA and TCR-CMV co-occurrence with hypergeometric tests, applying a repertoire-size bias correction to TCR pairs. To estimate false discovery rates, a later analysis permuted the HLA or CMV assignments 20 times. In a later analysis, co-occurring TCRs were grouped using DBSCAN, with TCRdist sequence similarity added in when clustering inside HLA-allele-positive subsets. Repertoires with fewer than 30,000 or more than 120,000 public chains were left out of co-occurrence clustering, as were roughly five repertoires with anomalous nucleotide sharing. TCRdb carries this immuneACCESS record with in-frame sequences only. Its versions omit some clonotypes, under half of them owing to an unresolved V gene in the studies checked, with the rest unexplained. That table gives V, J and clone size, and the DNA gave D and trimming. Across this sample there are approximately 150,000 clones, with 76% seen only once. The top ten constitute around 2% of the sample.

This sample is part of a study of cytomegalovirus exposure and HLA in healthy donors (TCRdb year 2017). Background for the entire study: In an earlier analysis of several hundred of the donors, 250 to 350 Gb of sequence data and just under 120 million unique TCR beta sequences from approximately 180 million T cells were reported. The study aimed to test whether signatures of past pathogen exposure could be identified by cataloging public T cell receptors. A handful of DR-DQ haplotypes were handled as single units for association and clustering because linkage in the cohort was strong. Alongside the repertoire data, information on donor age, sex, ethnicity and CMV serostatus was compiled. Across approximately 420 genotyped donors of the cohort, an average of approximately 220,000 unique TCR beta nucleotide sequences per donor were sequenced, and roughly a sixth of those sequences were non-productive. A later genetic analysis took genome-wide SNP genotypes for about 65% of the roughly 670 donors and used that subset as a discovery cohort. Of the roughly 390 genotyped donors, approximately 80% were placed in the genetic ancestry cluster associated with self-reported Caucasian donors. An earlier analysis of fewer than 700 of the donors applied high-throughput TCR beta sequencing to assess whether each TCR beta V gene segment acted as functional or pseudogenic. An early release covering roughly 600 HLA-typed donors comprised about 320 gigabases of sequencing data and tens of millions of unique TCR sequences. To study patterns of TCR occurrence, a later analysis re-analyzed previously published TCR beta repertoires from several hundred donors and added high-resolution HLA genotyping. The T cell repertoires of around 670 subjects were profiled by immunosequencing and related to cytomegalovirus serostatus. In the later analysis, no new phenotypic data were used to find candidate immune exposures; instead, reliance was placed on TCR beta sequences and their occurrence across donors. Every repertoire in the discovery cohort had been generated on one and the same sequencing platform. Typing coverage differed by locus: A, B, C, DRB1 and DQB1 were typed in about 629-630 donors, DQA1 in 522, DPA1 in roughly 590, and DPB1 in roughly 470. Both class I and class II loci were covered by HLA typing, at four-digit resolution. A separate validation cohort of 100 to 150 different subjects was used in addition to the approximately 640-subject first cohort. The study combined high-throughput TCR immunosequencing, statistical association of individual TCRs with disease status, and machine learning to predict cytomegalovirus infection status. The full study reports these points: It was suggested by the authors that the approach could potentially be generalized to other disease states and immunological phenotypes. Only TCR beta chains were sequenced in this cohort, and the absence of alpha or paired-chain data limited detectable features. A later analysis reported that several top co-occurrence clusters appeared linked to parvovirus B19, influenza, CMV and Epstein-Barr virus. Linkage disequilibrium might explain the correlated functional status among segregating V segments, but an unknown experimental factor could not be ruled out. A total of fewer than 200 TCR beta chains were listed by the study as associated with cytomegalovirus. A later analysis found that TCR association rates varied across HLA loci, with DRB1 alleles showing the most associated TCRs and HLA-C alleles the fewest. Cytomegalovirus status was reported to be diagnosed by the classifier with high specificity and sensitivity in both the original and validation cohorts. Three of the identified cytomegalovirus-associated TCR beta chains were confirmed in vitro to be specific for cytomegalovirus antigens. An association between a missense DCLRE1C variant and V-gene and J-gene trimming of TCR beta chains was found in a later genetic analysis and replicated in an independent cohort. According to a later analysis, most CMV-associated TCR beta chains appeared to be HLA-restricted, and the HLA associations seemed to be driven largely by CMV exposure. Strong co-occurrence of HLA alleles, especially DR and DQ, made assigning TCR associations to individual alleles difficult. A further reported finding was that TCR beta sequences accurately predicted the HLA-A and HLA-B alleles for most subjects in the first cohort. CMV serostatus was the only immune exposure information available for the cohort. At a false discovery rate of 0.05, a later analysis linked approximately 18,000 TCR beta sequences to specific HLA alleles. Roughly uniform sequencing depth across donors was assumed in presence/absence analyses, although this assumption may not hold. The 87-base-pair reads could not distinguish some IMGT-functional V segments, including TRBV6-2 and TRBV6-3, so those segments were excluded. HLA typing was unavailable for some donors at each locus, so association tests used only the typed subset. The earlier analysis of nearly 600 of the donors excluded approximately 17 rarely observed V segments, including chromosome 9 orphons, because counts were too low. In a later genetic analysis, fewer N-insertions in productive TCRs were reported among donors in an Asian-associated ancestry cluster than the roughly 700-donor mean. A later analysis found that HLA-associated TCR beta chains were more clonally expanded and had lower generation probabilities than equally common non-associated chains. An earlier analysis of approximately 570 of the donors showed that most TCR beta V segments appeared in productive rearrangements either about 87% or about 30% of the time, which broadly matched IMGT annotations. A group of highly shared sequence variants was considered likely to be a technical artifact of the sequencing pipeline. While some public TCRs were present in many individuals, most TCR sequences turned up only very rarely across donors.

The cohort was made up of 500 to 800 healthy bone marrow donors. All cohort members were sampled while nominally healthy, although unrecorded immune exposures were likely present. The donor was CMV seronegative and was included in the group of approximately 350 seronegative cohort members. A peripheral blood sample was collected from each donor, and TCR beta sequencing was performed on peripheral blood mononuclear cells. Genomic DNA was extracted from the blood cell samples with the Qiagen DNeasy Blood Extraction Kit. The trim is 4 bases for V and 3 bases for J, with a gap of 13 bases between the germline ends. CDR1 and CDR2 are drawn from the germline V gene: SGHRS, YFSETQ. The cysteine opens and the phenylalanine closes a CDR3 of 14 amino acids. Only CDR3 DNA is held: 42 bases, read in frame from base 1.

Sequenced material: PBMCs. The clonotype was recovered from a woman in her thirties or forties in good health and CMV-seronegative. The rearranged segments are TRBV5-1 and TRBJ1-1; perhaps TRBD1 is the D gene, with 5 bases matching. The nucleotide sequence reads TGCGCCAGCAGCGCGAGGGGAGGAGACACTGAAGCTTTCTTT. This codes for CASSARGGDTEAFF.